These 25 T cell receptor beta chains were sequenced from one sample in a study of T cell changes during pregnancy in multiple sclerosis. TCRdb's copy holds only in-frame clones and misses some; the assay was immunoSEQ multiplex PCR. The data show roughly 80,000 clones, with approximately 89% seen just once and 1.9% held by the top ten. The input for sequencing was peripheral blood, taken before pregnancy. The receptors shown here come from a female donor with multiple sclerosis, enrolled in a pregnancy study.

In its sample, this clone was seen once. The V and J genes are TRBV5-6 and TRBJ1-1, with D possibly matching TRBD1 (5 bases). The CDR3 spans 14 residues. The V end lost 0 bases, the J end lost 0 bases, and 6 bases lay between the germline ends. CDR1 is SGHDT, CDR2 YYEEEE, per germline. The CDR3 bases are TGTGCCAGCAGCTTGGGACAGATGAACACTGAAGCTTTCTTT. It codes for CASSLGQMNTEAFF.

The V call is TRBV7-9, the J call TRBJ2-7; tentative D call: TRBD2 (6 bases). This CDR3 has 14 amino acids. Trimming left V 4 bases short and J 3 bases short, with 13 bases between. Germline CDR1 SEHNR, CDR2 FQNEAQ (reference sequence). CDR3 residues: CASSSSGLNYEQYF. In DNA form, the CDR3 reads TGTGCCAGCAGCTCATCGGGACTGAACTACGAGCAGTACTTC.

The chain joins TRBV5-1 to TRBJ2-2, with D perhaps matching TRBD1 (6 bases). The V gene's germline CDR1 is SGHRS and CDR2 YFSETQ. The CDR3 sequence is 13 residues long. Trimming took off 5 bases at V and 4 bases at J, with 9 bases between the two ends. CDR3 bases: TGCGCCAGCAGACAGGGAAGCACCGGGGAGCTGTTTTTT. It yields the protein CASRQGSTGELFF.

The rearrangement joins TRBV2 to TRBJ2-3, with 7 bases lining up with TRBD2. This CDR3 contains 13 residues. The ends lost 7 bases at V and 0 bases at J; junction bases unmatched: 1. In germline, CDR1 is SNHLY, CDR2 FYNNEI. The CDR3 sequence is CASKAGSTDTQYF. Here the CDR3 DNA reads TGTGCCAGCAAAGCGGGGAGCACAGATACGCAGTATTTT.

The chain links TRBV10-3 to TRBJ1-2; no clear D gene. This CDR3 is built from 13 residues. V lost 3 bases, J lost 2 bases, and 7 bases lay in between. Germline V gene data show CDR1 as ENHRY and CDR2 as SYGVKD. The CDR3 loop reads CAISEQPNYGYTF. CDR3 sequence (DNA): TGTGCCATCAGTGAACAACCAAACTATGGCTACACCTTC.

The rearrangement links TRBV28 to TRBJ1-2; maybe TRBD1 (5 bases). Germline loops: CDR1 MDHEN, CDR2 SYDVKM. Trimming removed 5 bases at V and 8 bases at J, with 15 bases between. The CDR3 runs to 13 residues. For the CDR3, the DNA is TGTGCCAGCAGTCCACCGGGGGATGACGGCTACACCTTC. Translation gives CASSPPGDDGYTF.

In nucleotides, the CDR3 is TGCGCCAGCAGCTCGGAGGATACGCAGTATTTT. Protein: CASSSEDTQYF. The J gene is TRBJ2-3, the V gene TRBV5-1; D not certain. Germline V gene data show CDR1 as SGHRS and CDR2 as YFSETQ. V shed 3 bases and J shed 6 bases, with 5 bases lying between them. The CDR3 runs to 11 residues. Full variable domain (missing parts from reference TRBV5-1 and TRBJ2-3): KAGVTQTPRYLIKTRGQQVTLSCSPISGHRSVSWYQQTPGQGLQFLFEYFSETQRNKGNFPGRFSGRQFSNSRSEMNVSTLELGDSALYLCASSSEDTQYFGPGTRLTVL.

The genes are TRBV5-1 and TRBJ2-2; the match to TRBD1 covers 8 bases. Germline V gene sequence: CDR1 SGHRS, CDR2 YFSETQ. This CDR3 region has 15 residues. The junction had 5 bases not matched to a gene; V was cut back by 5 bases and J by 2 bases. The CDR3 protein is CASSRQGQNTGELFF. DNA of the CDR3: TGCGCCAGCAGTCGACAGGGGCAAAACACCGGGGAGCTGTTTTTT.

This sequence joins TRBV18 and TRBJ2-7, with 7 bases aligning to TRBD1. V was clipped by 2 bases and J by 5 bases; unmatched bases: 6. The CDR3 has 14 residues. Germline V gene sequence: CDR1 KGHSH, CDR2 LQKENI. DNA of the CDR3: TGTGCCAGCTCACCAGGGCAGGGGGTGGACGAGCAGTACTTC. Translation gives CASSPGQGVDEQYF. Drawing the rest from reference TRBV18 and TRBJ2-7, the complete variable domain is NAGVMQNPRHLVRRRGQEARLRCSPMKGHSHVYWYRQLPEEGLKFMVYLQKENIIDESGMPKERFSAEFPKEGPSILRIQQVVRGDSAAYFCASSPGQGVDEQYFGPGTRLTVT.

The chain combines TRBV2 with TRBJ1-2, with D maybe TRBD1 (6 bases). The germline gives CDR1 SNHLY, CDR2 FYNNEI. V lost 5 bases and J 3 bases, leaving 16 bases between the germline ends. The CDR3 extends over 15 amino acids. CDR3: CASSTQGPTDYGYTF. In DNA, the CDR3 is TGTGCCAGCAGTACACAGGGACCTACGGACTATGGCTACACCTTC. Drawing the rest from reference TRBV2 and TRBJ1-2, the complete variable domain is EPEVTQTPSHQVTQMGQEVILRCVPISNHLYFYWYRQILGQKVEFLVSFYNNEISEKSEIFDDQFSVERPDGSNFTLKIRSTKLEDSAMYFCASSTQGPTDYGYTFGSGTRLTVV.

The chain links TRBV7-8 to TRBJ1-1; a possible D gene is TRBD1 (5 bases). This CDR3 region has 15 residues. Germline CDR1 SGHVS, CDR2 FQNEAQ. Trimming left V 5 bases short and J 2 bases short, with 15 bases between. CDR3 bases: TGTGCCAGCAGCCCCCGGGGGTACTCAAACACTGAAGCTTTCTTT. It is translated as CASSPRGYSNTEAFF. Based on the CDR3 plus reference TRBV7-8 and TRBJ1-1, the full variable domain is GAGVSQSPRYKVAKRGQDVALRCDPISGHVSLFWYQQALGQGPEFLTYFQNEAQLDKSGLPSDRFFAERPEGSVSTLKIQRTQQEDSAVYLCASSPRGYSNTEAFFGQGTRLTVV.

The V and J genes are TRBV28 and TRBJ2-1, with 10 bases identical to TRBD2. J was trimmed by 7 bases and V by 6 bases; bases with no gene match: 6. The CDR3 covers 14 residues. CDR1 is MDHEN, CDR2 SYDVKM, per germline. The CDR3 region is CASSSGTSENEQFF. Written as DNA, the CDR3 is TGTGCCAGCAGCTCAGGGACTAGCGAGAATGAGCAGTTCTTC.

The V call is TRBV6-5, the J call TRBJ2-7; TRBD1 matches 7 bases. V gave up 5 bases and J gave up 4 bases; unmatched junction bases: 8. In germline, CDR1 is MNHEY, CDR2 SVGAGI. The CDR3 runs 14 residues. Here the CDR3 DNA reads TGTGCCAGCAGTCTTCGACAGGGTGGGTACGAGCAGTACTTC. It yields the protein CASSLRQGGYEQYF.

This clone was seen only a few times. This chain connects TRBV19 to TRBJ1-1; tentative D call: TRBD1 (5 bases). Germline V CDR1 and CDR2: LNHDA, SQIVND (reference sequence). V gave up 9 bases and J gave up 1 base, with 15 bases separating them. CDR3 size: 14 residues. CDR3 protein: CASLGGGGNTEAFF. In nucleotides, the CDR3 is TGTGCCAGCCTCGGTGGGGGGGGGAACACTGAAGCTTTCTTT.

The chain has TRBV7-8 and TRBJ2-5; D call uncertain. Germline CDR1 SGHVS, CDR2 FQNEAQ. V was trimmed by 1 base and J by 1 base, leaving 10 bases between them. This CDR3 has 15 residues. The CDR3 coding sequence is TGTGCCAGCAGCTTAGGTTATTCCCGCCAAGAGACCCAGTACTTC. Protein: CASSLGYSRQETQYF.

The genes are TRBV9 and TRBJ2-5, with 8 bases that match TRBD2. From germline, CDR1 is SGDLS and CDR2 YYNGEE. V lost 4 bases, J lost 4 bases, and 9 bases stayed unmatched. The CDR3 is made up of 15 amino acids. CDR3 residues: CASSPGGERGETQYF. The CDR3 bases are TGTGCCAGCAGCCCCGGGGGGGAACGGGGAGAGACCCAGTACTTC.

This chain links TRBV7-2 with TRBJ1-1; 8 nucleotides line up with TRBD1. Germline-derived CDR1 and CDR2 are SGHTA and FQGNSA. The V segment lost 5 bases and the J segment 5 bases; nucleotides outside the gene matches: 4. The CDR3 covers 13 residues. The CDR3 bases are TGTGCCAGCAGCGATAGGACAGGGACTGAAGCTTTCTTT. It specifies CASSDRTGTEAFF.

This clone was picked up a small number of times. J is TRBJ2-2 and V is TRBV28, with 7 bases identical to TRBD1. CDR1 and CDR2 (germline): MDHEN, SYDVKM. The CDR3 spans 15 residues. J lost 4 bases, V lost 5 bases, and 7 bases had no gene match. CDR3 sequence: CASSPYRGSTGELFF. CDR3 sequence (DNA): TGTGCCAGCAGTCCCTACAGGGGTAGCACCGGGGAGCTGTTTTTT.

The CDR3 here is CASREDGGVSGNTIYF. Here the CDR3 DNA reads TGTGCCAGCAGGGAGGACGGAGGGGTCTCTGGAAACACCATATATTTT. The J gene is TRBJ1-3, the V gene TRBV7-8, with D perhaps TRBD1 (5 bases). Germline values: CDR1 SGHVS, CDR2 FQNEAQ. This CDR3 contains 16 residues. V was clipped by 6 bases and J by 0 bases, with 15 bases between them.

J is TRBJ1-4 and V is TRBV15; 8 bases match TRBD1. The CDR3 length is 15 residues. V shed 3 bases and J 8 bases; nucleotides not matched to a gene: 8. Germline lookup yields CDR1 LNHNV and CDR2 YYDKDF (reference sequence). The chain's CDR3 is CATSRTGDSIEKLFF. The CDR3 region has the DNA TGTGCCACCAGCAGGACAGGGGATTCGATCGAAAAACTGTTTTTT.

This clone was observed once. V and J are TRBV19 and TRBJ2-1; TRBD1 aligns across 11 bases. V gave up 6 bases and J gave up 6 bases; unmatched junction bases: 7. The CDR3 spans 15 residues. CDR1 is LNHDA and CDR2 is SQIVND in the germline V gene (reference sequence). The CDR3 here is CASRLGTGGSNEQFF. CDR3 in DNA: TGTGCCAGTAGGCTAGGGACAGGGGGGTCCAATGAGCAGTTCTTC.

The rearrangement links TRBV5-1 to TRBJ2-7; 12 bases are shared with TRBD2. With 4 bases clipped from V and 5 bases from J, the junction kept 7 bases outside the gene matches. The CDR3 covers 15 residues. Germline lookup yields CDR1 SGHRS and CDR2 YFSETQ. CDR3 DNA: TGCGCCAGCAGCGCCGGACTAGCGGGAACGGACGAGCAGTACTTC. This sequence encodes CASSAGLAGTDEQYF.

The J gene is TRBJ2-2, the V gene TRBV18; the D gene is possibly TRBD1 (6 bases). Germline V lookup: CDR1 KGHSH, CDR2 LQKENI. Trimming left V 0 bases short and J 7 bases short, with 15 bases between. The CDR3 is 16 amino acids. The CDR3 DNA sequence: TGTGCCAGCTCACCACCTGGGCAGGGGCATGTCGGGGAGCTGTTTTTT. As protein: CASSPPGQGHVGELFF.

This rearrangement joins TRBV18 to TRBJ2-2, with 12 bases that match TRBD2. The CDR3 contains 17 residues. CDR1 and CDR2 from the germline V gene are KGHSH and LQKENI. V lost 3 bases and J lost 3; bases outside the gene matches: 5. CDR3 coding DNA: TGTGCCAGCTCACCGTACGGACTAGCGGGGTACACCGGGGAGCTGTTTTTT. Protein product: CASSPYGLAGYTGELFF. Filled out from reference TRBV18 and TRBJ2-2, the complete variable domain reads NAGVMQNPRHLVRRRGQEARLRCSPMKGHSHVYWYRQLPEEGLKFMVYLQKENIIDESGMPKERFSAEFPKEGPSILRIQQVVRGDSAAYFCASSPYGLAGYTGELFFGEGSRLTVL.

The chain carries TRBV19 and TRBJ2-6; D not certain. V lost 5 bases to trimming and J lost 0 bases, with 8 bases between them. CDR1 and CDR2 (germline): LNHDA, SQIVND (reference sequence). CDR3 length: 15 amino acids. CDR3 protein: CASSPPYSGANVLTF. The CDR3 DNA sequence: TGTGCCAGTAGTCCTCCCTACTCTGGGGCCAACGTCCTGACTTTC.